The sample holds many counts of the clone carrying this T cell receptor (beta chain). The antigen remains unidentified. The data were taken from a study of early T cells in non-severe SARS-CoV-2 infection. Study-wide context: RNA in bulk from unsorted whole blood was sequenced, and chains were unpaired. General study findings and limits: A preference for anti-spike CD8 responses marked VDJdb matching, which missed private and CD4 specificities.

The CDR3 length is 20 residues. Trimming removed 0 bases from V and 4 bases from J, with 25 bases in between. Germline loops: CDR1 SGHRS, CDR2 YFSETQ. Unique molecular identifiers were affixed to single, distinct cDNA molecules. TCRdb redid the calling of the 5' RACE reads with MiXCR, one entry per CDR3 protein. This sample yields about 37,000 distinct CDR3 sequences, of which 5.8% are seen a single time; more than 25% belongs to the top ten. The source is an adult who was a healthcare worker with PCR-confirmed SARS-CoV-2 infection or an uninfected control (not recorded which). Sequencing used whole blood. This rearrangement joins TRBV5-1 to TRBJ2-2; D perhaps matches TRBD2 (8 bases). The DNA for the CDR3 is TGCGCCAGCAGCTTGGGTGGGACAGCTAATAGCGGGAAGAGCACCGGGGAGCTGTTTTTT. Protein sequence: CASSLGGTANSGKSTGELFF. Full variable domain (missing parts from reference TRBV5-1 and TRBJ2-2): KAGVTQTPRYLIKTRGQQVTLSCSPISGHRSVSWYQQTPGQGLQFLFEYFSETQRNKGNFPGRFSGRQFSNSRSEMNVSTLELGDSALYLCASSLGGTANSGKSTGELFFGEGSRLTVL.